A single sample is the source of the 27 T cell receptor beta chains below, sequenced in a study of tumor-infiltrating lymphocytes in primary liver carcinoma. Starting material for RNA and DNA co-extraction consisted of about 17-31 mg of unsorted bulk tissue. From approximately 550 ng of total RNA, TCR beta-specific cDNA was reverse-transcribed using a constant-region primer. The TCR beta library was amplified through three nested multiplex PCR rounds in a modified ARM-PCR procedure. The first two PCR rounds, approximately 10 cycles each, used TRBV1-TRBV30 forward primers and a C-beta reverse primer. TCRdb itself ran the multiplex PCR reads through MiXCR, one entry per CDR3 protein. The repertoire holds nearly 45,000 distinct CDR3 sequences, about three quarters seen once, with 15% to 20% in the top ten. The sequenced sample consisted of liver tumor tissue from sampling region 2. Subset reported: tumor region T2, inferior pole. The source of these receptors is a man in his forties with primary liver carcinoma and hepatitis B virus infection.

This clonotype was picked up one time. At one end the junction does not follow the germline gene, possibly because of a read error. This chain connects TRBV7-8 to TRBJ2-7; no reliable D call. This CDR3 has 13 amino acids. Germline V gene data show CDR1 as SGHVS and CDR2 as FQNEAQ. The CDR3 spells CASSPTDSYEKYF. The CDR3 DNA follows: TGTGCTAGCAGCCCGACTGATTCCTACGAGAAGTACTTC.

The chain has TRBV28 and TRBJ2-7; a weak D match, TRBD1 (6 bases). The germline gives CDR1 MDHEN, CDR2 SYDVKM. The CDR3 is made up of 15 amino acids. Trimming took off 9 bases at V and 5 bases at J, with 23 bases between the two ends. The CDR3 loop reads CASCLVGTRWNEQYF. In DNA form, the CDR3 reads TGTGCCAGTTGTTTAGTCGGGACAAGGTGGAACGAGCAGTACTTC.

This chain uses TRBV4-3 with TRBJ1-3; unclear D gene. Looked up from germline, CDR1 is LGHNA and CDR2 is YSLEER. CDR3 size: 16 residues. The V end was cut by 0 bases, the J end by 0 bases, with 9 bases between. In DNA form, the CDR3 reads TGCGCCAGCAGCCAAGATTACTGGGACTCTGGAAACACCATATATTTT. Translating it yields CASSQDYWDSGNTIYF.

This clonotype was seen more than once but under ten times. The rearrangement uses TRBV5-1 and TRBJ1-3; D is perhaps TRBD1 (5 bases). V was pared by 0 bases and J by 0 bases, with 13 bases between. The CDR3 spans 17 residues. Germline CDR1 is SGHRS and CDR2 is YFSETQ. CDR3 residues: CASSLGLVGVSGNTIYF. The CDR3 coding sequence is TGCGCCAGCAGCTTGGGCCTAGTAGGGGTCTCTGGAAACACCATATATTTT. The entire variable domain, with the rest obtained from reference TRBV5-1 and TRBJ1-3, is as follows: KAGVTQTPRYLIKTRGQQVTLSCSPISGHRSVSWYQQTPGQGLQFLFEYFSETQRNKGNFPGRFSGRQFSNSRSEMNVSTLELGDSALYLCASSLGLVGVSGNTIYFGEGSWLTVV.

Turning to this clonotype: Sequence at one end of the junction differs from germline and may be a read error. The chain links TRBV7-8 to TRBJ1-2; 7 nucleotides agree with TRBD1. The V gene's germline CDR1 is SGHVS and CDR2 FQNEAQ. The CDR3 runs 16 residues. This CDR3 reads CVSSLGGRQGGYGYTF. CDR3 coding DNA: TGTGTCAGCAGCCTAGGGGGCCGACAGGGAGGCTATGGCTACACCTTC.

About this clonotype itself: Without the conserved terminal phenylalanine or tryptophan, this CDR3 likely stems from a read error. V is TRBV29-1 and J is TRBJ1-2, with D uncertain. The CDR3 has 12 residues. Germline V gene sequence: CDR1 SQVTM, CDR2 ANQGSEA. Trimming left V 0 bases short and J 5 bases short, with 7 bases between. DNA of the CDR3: TGCAGCGTTGAAGAACAAAGATATGGCTACACCTTA. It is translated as CSVEEQRYGYTL.

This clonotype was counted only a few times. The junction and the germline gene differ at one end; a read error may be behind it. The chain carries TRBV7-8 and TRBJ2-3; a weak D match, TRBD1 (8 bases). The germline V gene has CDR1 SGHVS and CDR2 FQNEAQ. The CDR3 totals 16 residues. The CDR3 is CASSSTGGGYSDAQYF. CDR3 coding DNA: TGCGCCAGCAGCTCAACAGGGGGGGGATATTCGGATGCGCAGTATTTT.

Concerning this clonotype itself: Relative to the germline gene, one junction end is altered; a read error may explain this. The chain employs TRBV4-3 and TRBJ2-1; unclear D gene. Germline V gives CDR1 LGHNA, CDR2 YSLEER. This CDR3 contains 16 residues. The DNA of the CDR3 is TGCGCTAGCAGCCGAGGTCCCTACTCAGAATACAATGAGCAGTTCTTC. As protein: CASSRGPYSEYNEQFF.

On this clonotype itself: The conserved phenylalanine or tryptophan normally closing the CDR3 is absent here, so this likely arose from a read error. The CDR3 loop reads CIVEADRGRAETQYL. In DNA form, the CDR3 reads TGTATCGTTGAAGCGGACAGGGGGCGAGCAGAGACCCAGTACCTC. This chain uses TRBV29-1 with TRBJ2-5; 11 nucleotides agree with TRBD1. This CDR3 is built from 15 residues. Germline V lookup: CDR1 SQVTM, CDR2 ANQGSEA.

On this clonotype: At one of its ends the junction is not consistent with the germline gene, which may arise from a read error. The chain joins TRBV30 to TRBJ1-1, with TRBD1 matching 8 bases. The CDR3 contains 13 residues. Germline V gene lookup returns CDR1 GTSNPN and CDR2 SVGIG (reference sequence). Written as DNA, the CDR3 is TGTGCCTGGGGTGTAAACAGGGGGACTGAAGTTTTCTTT. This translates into CAWGVNRGTEVFF.

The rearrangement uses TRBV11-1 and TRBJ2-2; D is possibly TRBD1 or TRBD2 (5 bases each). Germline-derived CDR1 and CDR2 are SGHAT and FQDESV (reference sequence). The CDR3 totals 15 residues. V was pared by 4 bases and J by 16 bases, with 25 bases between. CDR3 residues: CASSYTGPLSGKQFF. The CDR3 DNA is TGTGCCAGCAGCTATACAGGACCTTTATCCGGGAAGCAGTTTTTT.

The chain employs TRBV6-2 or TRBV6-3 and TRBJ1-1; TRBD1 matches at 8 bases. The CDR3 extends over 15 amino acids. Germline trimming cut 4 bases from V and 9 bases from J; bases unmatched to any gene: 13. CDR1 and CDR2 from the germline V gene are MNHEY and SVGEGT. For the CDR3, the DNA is TGTGCCAGCAGTTTGCAGGGGGCAGGCACGACTAAAGCTTTCTTT. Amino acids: CASSLQGAGTTKAFF.

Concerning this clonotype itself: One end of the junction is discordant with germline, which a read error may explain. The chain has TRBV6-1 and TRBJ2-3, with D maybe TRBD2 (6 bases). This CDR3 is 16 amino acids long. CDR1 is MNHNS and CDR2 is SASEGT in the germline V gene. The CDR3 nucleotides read TGTGCCAGCAGTGAAAGGCGGGGTATTCGCACAGATACACAGTATTTT. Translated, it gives CASSERRGIRTDTQYF.

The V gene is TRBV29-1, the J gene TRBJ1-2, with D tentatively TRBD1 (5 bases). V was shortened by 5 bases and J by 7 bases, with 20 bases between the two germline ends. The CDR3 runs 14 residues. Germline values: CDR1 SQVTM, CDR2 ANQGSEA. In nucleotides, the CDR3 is TGCAGCGTTAAAGCGAAAGAAGGGGTGGGTGGCTACACCTTC. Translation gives CSVKAKEGVGGYTF.

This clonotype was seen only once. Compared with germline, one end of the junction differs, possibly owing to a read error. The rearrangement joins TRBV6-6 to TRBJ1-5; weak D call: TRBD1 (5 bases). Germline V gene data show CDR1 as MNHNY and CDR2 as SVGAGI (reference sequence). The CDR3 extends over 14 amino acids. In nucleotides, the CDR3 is TGTGTCAGCATAGAGGGGAACGGCAATCGGCCCCAGCATTTT. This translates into CVSIEGNGNRPQHF.

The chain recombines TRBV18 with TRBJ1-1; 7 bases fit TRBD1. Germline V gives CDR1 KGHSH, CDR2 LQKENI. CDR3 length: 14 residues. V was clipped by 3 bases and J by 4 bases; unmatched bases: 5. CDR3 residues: CASSPNRGGTEAFF. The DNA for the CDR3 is TGTGCCAGCTCACCCAACAGGGGTGGCACTGAAGCTTTCTTT.

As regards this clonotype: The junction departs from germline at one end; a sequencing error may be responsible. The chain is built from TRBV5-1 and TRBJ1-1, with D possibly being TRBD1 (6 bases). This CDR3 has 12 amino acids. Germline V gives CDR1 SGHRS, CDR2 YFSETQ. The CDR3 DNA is TGCGCCAGCAGTCCGGAGACAGGTGAAGCTCTCTTT. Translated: CASSPETGEALF.

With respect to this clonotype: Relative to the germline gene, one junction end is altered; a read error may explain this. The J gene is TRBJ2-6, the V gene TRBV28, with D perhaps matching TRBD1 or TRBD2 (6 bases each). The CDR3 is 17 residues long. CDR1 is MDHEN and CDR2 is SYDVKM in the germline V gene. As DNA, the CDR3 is TGTGCCAGCAGCCGTTCTTTGGGGGGCGCTGGGATCAACGTCCTGACCTTC. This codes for CASSRSLGGAGINVLTF.

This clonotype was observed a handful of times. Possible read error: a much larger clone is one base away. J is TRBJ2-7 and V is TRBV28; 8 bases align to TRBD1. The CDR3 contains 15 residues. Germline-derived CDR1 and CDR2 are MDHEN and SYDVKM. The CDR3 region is CTSSEPGQGRNEQYF. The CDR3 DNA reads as TGTACCAGCAGTGAACCAGGACAGGGTCGCAACGAGCAGTACTTC.

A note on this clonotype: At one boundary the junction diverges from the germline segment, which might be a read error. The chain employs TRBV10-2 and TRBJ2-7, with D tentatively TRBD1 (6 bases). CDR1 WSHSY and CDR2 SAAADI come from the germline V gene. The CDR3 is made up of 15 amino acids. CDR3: CASTLSTGSYYERYF. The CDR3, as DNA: TGCGCCAGCACGCTATCGACAGGCTCCTACTACGAGCGGTACTTC.

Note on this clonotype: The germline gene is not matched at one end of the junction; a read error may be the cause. The CDR3 sequence: CASSCARGVAGYTF. The DNA for the CDR3 is TGTGCCAGCAGTTGTGCAAGGGGCGTAGCTGGCTACACCTTT. The rearrangement joins TRBV12-3 or TRBV12-4 to TRBJ1-2, with D perhaps TRBD1 (5 bases). The CDR3 has 14 amino acids.

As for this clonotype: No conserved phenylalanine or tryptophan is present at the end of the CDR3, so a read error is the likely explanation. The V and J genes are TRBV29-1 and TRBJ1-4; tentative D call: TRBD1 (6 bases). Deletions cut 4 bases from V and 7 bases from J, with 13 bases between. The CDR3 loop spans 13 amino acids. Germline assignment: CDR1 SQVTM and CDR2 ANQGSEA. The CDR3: CSVGRGPSEKLFL. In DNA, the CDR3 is TGCAGCGTTGGCCGGGGGCCGAGTGAAAAACTGTTTTTA.

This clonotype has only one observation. CDR3 loop: CASSMAGTKTQYF. CDR3 DNA: TGTGCCAGTAGTATGGCGGGGACAAAGACCCAGTACTTC. The chain links TRBV12-3 or TRBV12-4 to TRBJ2-5, with D tentatively TRBD1 or TRBD2 (6 bases each). This CDR3 contains 13 residues. With 9 bases removed from V and 6 bases from J, the gap between germline ends came to 17 bases.

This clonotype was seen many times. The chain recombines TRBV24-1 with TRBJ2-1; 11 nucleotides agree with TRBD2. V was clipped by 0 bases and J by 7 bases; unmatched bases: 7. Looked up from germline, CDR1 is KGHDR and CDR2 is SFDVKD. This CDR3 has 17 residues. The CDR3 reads CATSDLSLAGGFNEQFF. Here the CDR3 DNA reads TGTGCCACCAGTGATTTGTCCCTAGCGGGAGGATTTAATGAGCAGTTCTTC.

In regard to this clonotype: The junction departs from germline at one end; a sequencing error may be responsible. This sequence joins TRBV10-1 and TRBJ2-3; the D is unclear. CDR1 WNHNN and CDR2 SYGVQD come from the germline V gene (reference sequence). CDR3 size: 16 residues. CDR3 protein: CASCERGRGSTDTQYF. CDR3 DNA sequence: TGCGCCAGCTGTGAGCGAGGACGCGGTTCCACAGATACGCAGTATTTT.

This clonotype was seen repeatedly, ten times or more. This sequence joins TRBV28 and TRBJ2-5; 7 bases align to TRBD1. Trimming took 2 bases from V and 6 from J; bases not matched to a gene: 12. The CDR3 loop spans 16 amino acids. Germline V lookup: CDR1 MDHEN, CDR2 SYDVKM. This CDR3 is CASSLGPQGVVKTQYF. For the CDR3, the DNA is TGTGCCAGCAGTTTAGGTCCTCAGGGGGTAGTGAAGACCCAGTACTTC. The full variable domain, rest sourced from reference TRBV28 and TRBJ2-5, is DVKVTQSSRYLVKRTGEKVFLECVQDMDHENMFWYRQDPGLGLRLIYFSYDVKMKEKGDIPEGYSVSREKKERFSLILESASTNQTSMYLCASSLGPQGVVKTQYFGPGTRLLVL.

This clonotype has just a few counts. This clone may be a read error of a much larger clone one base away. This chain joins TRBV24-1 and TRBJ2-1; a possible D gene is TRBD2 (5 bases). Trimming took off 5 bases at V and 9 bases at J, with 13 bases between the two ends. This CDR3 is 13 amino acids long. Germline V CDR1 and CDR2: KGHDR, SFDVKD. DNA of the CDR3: TGTGCCACCAGTGCTAGCCGGGTCTCTGAGCAGTTCTTC. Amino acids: CATSASRVSEQFF.